This record concerns one T cell receptor beta chain sequence. The germline V and J ends were trimmed by 4 bases and 0 bases, with 4 bases remaining between them. CDR3 length equals 13 residues. This sample was taken from a study of control samples from healthy donors and cancer patients. The assay was immunoSEQ multiplex PCR, and TCRdb's table has in-frame clones only and misses some. The sample holds tens of thousands of clones, about four fifths seen once. Sequencing was performed on blood. This rearrangement joins TRBV12-3 or TRBV12-4 to TRBJ1-3; D is unclear. The source of this sequence is a woman aged 55-70 years in good health. In DNA form, the CDR3 reads TGTGCCAGCAGTTCCGGCTCTGGAAACACCATATATTTT. This translates into CASSSGSGNTIYF.